This TCR beta chain originates from a study of PD-L1 blockade in urothelial cancer. CDR1 and CDR2 (germline): SGHTA, FQGTGA. The junction had 4 bases not matched to a gene; V was cut back by 1 base and J by 5 bases. This CDR3 region has 16 residues. Produced via immunoSEQ multiplex PCR; TCRdb's table is partial and in-frame only. This sample yields 50,000 or so clones, of which 86% are seen a single time; roughly 16% belongs to the top ten. This chain links TRBV7-3 with TRBJ2-1; 11 nucleotides match TRBD2. This sequence was found in a man between 60 and 70 years old with urothelial cancer. The specimen comprised PBMCs, sampled around atezolizumab (anti-PD-L1) treatment. The CDR3 protein is CASSLRLAGLNNEQFF. The CDR3 DNA reads as TGTGCCAGCAGCTTAAGACTAGCGGGATTGAACAATGAGCAGTTCTTC.